This TCR beta chain was identified in a study of cytomegalovirus exposure and HLA in healthy donors. PCR involved 60 Vbeta and 13 Jbeta primers. The assay was immunoSEQ multiplex PCR, and TCRdb's table has in-frame clones only and misses some. The sample yields 100,000 to 150,000 clones, roughly three fifths seen once. Overall study findings and caveats: HLA restriction was apparent for most CMV-associated TCR beta chains in a later analysis. Certain sequence variants were highly shared and formed a cluster, and this cluster was likely a sequencing artifact.

As for this clone: Its antigen remains unknown.

V shed 6 bases and J 4 bases; nucleotides not matched to a gene: 9. There are 15 residues in the CDR3. CDR1 SGHDT and CDR2 YYEEEE come from the germline V gene. J is TRBJ2-7 and V is TRBV5-6; TRBD1 matches 11 bases. Sequenced material: PBMCs. This receptor was identified in a young man in good health and CMV-seronegative. The CDR3 sequence is CASTQGGQGVYEQYF. DNA of the CDR3: TGTGCCAGCACCCAGGGGGGACAGGGGGTGTACGAGCAGTACTTC.